This record looks at one T cell receptor (beta chain) sequence and its context. Other DNA sequences in this sample translate to the same CDR3. Per the germline V gene, CDR1 is SGHAT and CDR2 is FQNNGV. The CDR3 spans 12 residues. The V end lost 4 bases, the J end lost 0 bases, and 2 bases lay between the germline ends. The data belong to a study of blood T cell repertoires in COVID-19. Study background: Sample material is recorded as cDNA or gDNA derived from T cells, B-cell-depleted T cells, or PBMCs.

Study processing details: Researchers report that nucleated cell counts were estimated from reference gene primer amplification. Assay used: immunoSEQ multiplex PCR; TCRdb lists only in-frame clones, some missing. From that table come the V and J calls and clone size; the DNA was used to work out D and trimming. The sample gives around 60,000 clones, around 87% of which show up once; 13% is in the top ten. The sequenced sample consisted of peripheral blood. The TCR originated in a man aged 55 to 70 with active COVID-19. The rearrangement uses TRBV11-2 and TRBJ2-3, with no clear D. The CDR3 bases are TGTGCCAGCAGCTCAAGCACAGATACGCAGTATTTT. This gives the protein CASSSSTDTQYF.